This passage covers 14 T cell receptor beta chains from one sample sequenced in a study of cytomegalovirus exposure and HLA in healthy donors. The PCR made use of 60 Vbeta and 13 Jbeta primers. Sequencing was performed with immunoSEQ multiplex PCR; in TCRdb, only in-frame clones are kept and a portion is missing. The sample holds about 160,000 clones; roughly nine tenths are singletons and the top ten take about 0.93%. The sequenced sample was PBMCs. The source is a young woman in good health and CMV-seronegative.

This clone was counted a few times. Distinct nucleotide sequences in the sample also encode this CDR3. This chain connects TRBV10-1 to TRBJ1-1; D is ambiguous. Trimming cost V 4 bases and J 1 base, with 4 bases left between them. The CDR3 has 12 residues. In germline, CDR1 is WNHNN, CDR2 SYGVQD (reference sequence). The CDR3 DNA sequence: TGCGCCAGCAGTGGCAGGAACACTGAAGCTTTCTTT. Its translation is CASSGRNTEAFF.

The J gene is TRBJ2-7, the V gene TRBV2, with TRBD1 identical over 7 bases. Germline-derived CDR1 and CDR2 are SNHLY and FYNNEI. The V segment lost 9 bases and the J segment 3 bases; nucleotides outside the gene matches: 11. This CDR3 comprises 14 residues. The CDR3 here is CASLAPAGGYEQYF. The CDR3 coding sequence is TGTGCCAGTTTGGCCCCGGCAGGGGGCTACGAGCAGTACTTC.

The chain combines TRBV4-2 with TRBJ2-7; D uncertain. The CDR3 covers 16 residues. With 0 bases removed from V and 0 bases from J, the gap between germline ends came to 12 bases. The germline CDR1 and CDR2 sequences are LGHNA and YNFKEQ. CDR3 amino acids: CASSQEPQVRSYEQYF. For the CDR3, the DNA is TGTGCCAGCAGCCAAGAACCCCAGGTACGCTCCTACGAGCAGTACTTC.

The chain combines TRBV19 with TRBJ2-2, with 11 bases matching TRBD2. The junction had 9 bases not matched to a gene; V was cut back by 3 bases and J by 0 bases. This CDR3 is 19 amino acids long. Germline lookup yields CDR1 LNHDA and CDR2 SQIVND (reference sequence). CDR3 loop: CASSILGLAVLANTGELFF. The CDR3 DNA sequence: TGTGCCAGTAGTATTCTGGGACTAGCGGTCCTTGCGAACACCGGGGAGCTGTTTTTT.

This clone appeared once. The chain uses TRBV2 and TRBJ1-6, with 8 positions matching TRBD1. CDR1 is SNHLY, CDR2 FYNNEI, per germline. The CDR3 covers 18 residues. With 2 bases clipped from V and 2 bases from J, the junction kept 8 bases outside the gene matches. The CDR3, as DNA: TGTGCCAGCAGTGAAAAGCCGCGACAGGGGACCTATAATTCACCCCTCCACTTT. It encodes CASSEKPRQGTYNSPLHF.

The chain couples TRBV5-4 to TRBJ1-1, with D possibly TRBD1 on 6 matching bases. V was shortened by 4 bases and J by 4 bases, with 14 bases between the two germline ends. Germline values: CDR1 SGHNT, CDR2 YYREEE (reference sequence). The CDR3 length is 14 residues. The CDR3 sequence: CASSPPQGPTEAFF. DNA of the CDR3: TGTGCCAGCAGCCCCCCGCAGGGGCCCACTGAAGCTTTCTTT.

V usage is TRBV7-9 and J usage is TRBJ1-2; D remains unclear. CDR3 length: 13 residues. Germline V gene data show CDR1 as SEHNR and CDR2 as FQNEAQ (reference sequence). Trimming took 5 bases from V and 14 from J, leaving 21 bases between them. CDR3 bases: TGTGCCAGCAGCCACGACACTCTCCCGTCGGATACCTTC. The encoded protein is CASSHDTLPSDTF.

This chain joins TRBV27 and TRBJ2-7; the D gene is possibly TRBD2 (5 bases). In germline, CDR1 is MNHEY, CDR2 SMNVEV (reference sequence). This CDR3 has 13 residues. V was shortened by 3 bases and J by 7 bases, with 13 bases between the two germline ends. The CDR3 bases are TGTGCCAGCAGTTTTGTCGGGGTCCTGGAGCAGTACTTC. It specifies CASSFVGVLEQYF.

The rearrangement links TRBV19 to TRBJ1-5; D gene ambiguous. V was pared by 3 bases and J by 2 bases, with 8 bases between. The CDR3 contains 14 residues. Germline values: CDR1 LNHDA, CDR2 SQIVND (reference sequence). CDR3 loop: CASSILGGNQPQHF. Here the CDR3 DNA reads TGTGCCAGTAGTATCCTGGGAGGCAATCAGCCCCAGCATTTT.

The chain joins TRBV28 to TRBJ1-2; tentative D call: TRBD1 (6 bases). The germline CDR1 and CDR2 sequences are MDHEN and SYDVKM. V shed 6 bases and J shed 4 bases, with 18 bases lying between them. The length of the CDR3 is 15 residues. This CDR3 is CASRPGTPGAYGYTF. For the CDR3, the DNA is TGTGCCAGCAGGCCAGGGACACCCGGCGCCTATGGCTACACCTTC.

The rearrangement links TRBV11-2 to TRBJ1-1; D is unclear. The CDR3 has 15 amino acids. V was pared by 0 bases and J by 0 bases, with 8 bases between. Germline V gene lookup returns CDR1 SGHAT and CDR2 FQNNGV. The CDR3 reads CASSLDQVMNTEAFF. The CDR3 DNA sequence: TGTGCCAGCAGCTTAGATCAGGTCATGAACACTGAAGCTTTCTTT.

The chain links TRBV4-1 to TRBJ2-5, with 8 bases lining up with TRBD2. Germline CDR1 is MGHRA and CDR2 is YSYEKL. This CDR3 has 15 amino acids. Trimming took 4 bases from V and 3 from J; bases not matched to a gene: 7. CDR3 protein: CASSRLPGGKETQYF. For the CDR3, the DNA is TGCGCCAGCAGCCGTTTACCGGGGGGGAAAGAGACCCAGTACTTC.

The rearrangement joins TRBV25-1 to TRBJ2-1; 8 nucleotides line up with TRBD1. The length of the CDR3 is 15 residues. With V trimmed by 8 bases and J by 2 bases, 8 bases remained unmatched. The V gene's germline CDR1 is MGHDK and CDR2 SYGVNS. Here the CDR3 DNA reads TGTGCCAGCGGCCTCAGGACAGGGACCTACAATGAGCAGTTCTTC. This sequence encodes CASGLRTGTYNEQFF.

This chain joins TRBV5-4 and TRBJ2-7, with a tentative D call TRBD1 (6 bases). The CDR3 consists of 15 residues. Trimming pared 4 bases from V and 2 bases from J, leaving 16 bases between. CDR1 is SGHNT, CDR2 YYREEE, per germline (reference sequence). The CDR3 reads CASSPNLGDTYEQYF. CDR3 coding DNA: TGTGCCAGCAGCCCGAACCTCGGGGACACCTACGAGCAGTACTTC.